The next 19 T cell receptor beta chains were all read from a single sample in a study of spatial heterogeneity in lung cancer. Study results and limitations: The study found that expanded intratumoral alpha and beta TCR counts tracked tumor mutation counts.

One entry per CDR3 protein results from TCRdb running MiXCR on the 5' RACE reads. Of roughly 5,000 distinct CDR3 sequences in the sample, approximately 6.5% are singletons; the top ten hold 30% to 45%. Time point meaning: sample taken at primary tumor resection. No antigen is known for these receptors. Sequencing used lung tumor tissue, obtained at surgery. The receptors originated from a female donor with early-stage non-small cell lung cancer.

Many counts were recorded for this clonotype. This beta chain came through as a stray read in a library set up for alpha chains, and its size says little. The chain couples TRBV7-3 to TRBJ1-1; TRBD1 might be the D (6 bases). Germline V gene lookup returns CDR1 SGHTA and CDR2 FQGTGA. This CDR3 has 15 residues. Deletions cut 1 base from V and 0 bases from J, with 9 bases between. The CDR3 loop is CASSLMGGLNTEAFF. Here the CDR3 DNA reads TGTGCCAGCAGCTTAATGGGGGGGCTGAACACTGAAGCTTTCTTT.

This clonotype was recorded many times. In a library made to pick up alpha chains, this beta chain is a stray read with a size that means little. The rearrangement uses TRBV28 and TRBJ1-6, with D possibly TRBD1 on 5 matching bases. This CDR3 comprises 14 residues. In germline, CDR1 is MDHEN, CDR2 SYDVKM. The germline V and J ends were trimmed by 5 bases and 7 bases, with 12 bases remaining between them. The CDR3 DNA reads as TGTGCCAGCAGTGTACCAGGGTCCAATTCACCCCTCCACTTT. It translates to CASSVPGSNSPLHF.

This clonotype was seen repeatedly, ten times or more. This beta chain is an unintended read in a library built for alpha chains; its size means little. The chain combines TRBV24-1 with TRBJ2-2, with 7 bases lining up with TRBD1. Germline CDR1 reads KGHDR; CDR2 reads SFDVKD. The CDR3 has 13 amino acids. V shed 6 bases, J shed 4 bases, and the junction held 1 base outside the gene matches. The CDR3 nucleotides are TGTGCCACCAGTAGGACAGGCACCGGGGAGCTGTTTTTT. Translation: CATSRTGTGELFF.

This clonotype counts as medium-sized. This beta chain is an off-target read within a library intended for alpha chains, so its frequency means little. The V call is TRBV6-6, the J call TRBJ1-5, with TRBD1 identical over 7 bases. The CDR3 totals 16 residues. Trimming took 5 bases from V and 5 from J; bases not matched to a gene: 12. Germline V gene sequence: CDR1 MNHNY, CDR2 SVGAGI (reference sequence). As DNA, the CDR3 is TGTGCCAGCAGTCACCATGGGACAGTTAATTATCAGCCCCAGCATTTT. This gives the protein CASSHHGTVNYQPQHF.

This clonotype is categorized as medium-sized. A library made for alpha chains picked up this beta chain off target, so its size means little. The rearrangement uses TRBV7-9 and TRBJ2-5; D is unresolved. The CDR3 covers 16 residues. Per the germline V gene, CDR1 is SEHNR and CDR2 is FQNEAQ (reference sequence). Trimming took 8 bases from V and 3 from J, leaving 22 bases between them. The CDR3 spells CASLTPTEFGEETQYF. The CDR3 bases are TGTGCCAGCCTTACCCCAACAGAGTTCGGAGAAGAGACCCAGTACTTC.

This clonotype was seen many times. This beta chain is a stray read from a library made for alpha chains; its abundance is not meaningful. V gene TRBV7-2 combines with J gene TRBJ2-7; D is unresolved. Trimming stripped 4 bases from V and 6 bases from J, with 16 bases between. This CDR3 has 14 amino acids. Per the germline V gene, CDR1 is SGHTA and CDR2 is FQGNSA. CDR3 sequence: CASSSQPGFGEQYV. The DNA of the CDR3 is TGTGCCAGCAGCTCCCAGCCAGGATTCGGCGAGCAGTACGTC.

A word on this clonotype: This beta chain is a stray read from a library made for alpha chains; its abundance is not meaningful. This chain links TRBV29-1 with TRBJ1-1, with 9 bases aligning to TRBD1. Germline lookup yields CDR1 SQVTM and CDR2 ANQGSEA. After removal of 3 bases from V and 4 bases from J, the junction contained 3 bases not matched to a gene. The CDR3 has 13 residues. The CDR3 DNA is TGCAGCGTTGATGAGACAGGGGGCACTGAAGCTTTCTTT. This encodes CSVDETGGTEAFF.

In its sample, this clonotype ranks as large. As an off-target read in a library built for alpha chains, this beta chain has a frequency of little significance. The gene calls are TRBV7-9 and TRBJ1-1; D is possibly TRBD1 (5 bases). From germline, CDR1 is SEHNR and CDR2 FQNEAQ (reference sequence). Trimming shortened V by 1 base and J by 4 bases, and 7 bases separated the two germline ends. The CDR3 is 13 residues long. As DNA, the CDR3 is TGTGCCAGCAGCTTAGAGCAGGGCACTGAAGCTTTCTTT. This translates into CASSLEQGTEAFF.

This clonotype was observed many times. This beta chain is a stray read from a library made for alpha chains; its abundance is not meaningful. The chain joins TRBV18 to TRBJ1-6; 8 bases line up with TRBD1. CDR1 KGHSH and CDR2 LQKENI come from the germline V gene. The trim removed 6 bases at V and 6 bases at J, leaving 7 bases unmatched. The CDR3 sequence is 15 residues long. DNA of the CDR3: TGTGCCAGCTCTGAACAGGGGGACCCTAATTCACCCCTCCACTTT. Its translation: CASSEQGDPNSPLHF.

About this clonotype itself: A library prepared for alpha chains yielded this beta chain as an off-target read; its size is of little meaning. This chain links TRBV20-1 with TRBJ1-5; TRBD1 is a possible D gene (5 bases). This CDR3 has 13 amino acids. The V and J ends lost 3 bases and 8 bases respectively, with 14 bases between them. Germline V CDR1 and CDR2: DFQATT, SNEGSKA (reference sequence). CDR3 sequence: CSASGRGREPQHF. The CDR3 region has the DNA TGCAGTGCTAGCGGGAGGGGTCGGGAGCCCCAGCATTTT.

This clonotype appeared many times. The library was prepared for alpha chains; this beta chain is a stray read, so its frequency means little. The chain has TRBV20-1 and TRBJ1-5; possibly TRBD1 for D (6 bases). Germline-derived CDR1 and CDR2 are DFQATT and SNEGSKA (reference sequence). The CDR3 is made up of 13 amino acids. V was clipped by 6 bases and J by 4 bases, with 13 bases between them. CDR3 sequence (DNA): TGCAGTGCAAACCGGGACACAAATCAGCCCCAGCATTTT. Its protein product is CSANRDTNQPQHF.

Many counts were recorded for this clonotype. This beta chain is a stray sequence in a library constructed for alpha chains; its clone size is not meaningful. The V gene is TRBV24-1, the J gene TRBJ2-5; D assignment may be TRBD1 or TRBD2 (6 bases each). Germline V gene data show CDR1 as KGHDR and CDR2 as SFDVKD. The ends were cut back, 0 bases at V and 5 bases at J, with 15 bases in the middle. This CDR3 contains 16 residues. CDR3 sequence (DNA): TGTGCCACCAGTGATTTGGGGACGGGGGCAATGGAGACCCAGTACTTC. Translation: CATSDLGTGAMETQYF.

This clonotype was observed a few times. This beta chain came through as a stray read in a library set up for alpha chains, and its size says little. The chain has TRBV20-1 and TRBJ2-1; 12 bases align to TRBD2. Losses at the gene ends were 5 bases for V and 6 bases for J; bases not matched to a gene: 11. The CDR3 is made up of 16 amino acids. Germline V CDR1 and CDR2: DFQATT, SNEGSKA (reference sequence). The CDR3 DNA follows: TGCAGTGCTCCTCGACTAGCGGGAGAGCAAATCAATGAGCAGTTCTTC. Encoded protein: CSAPRLAGEQINEQFF.

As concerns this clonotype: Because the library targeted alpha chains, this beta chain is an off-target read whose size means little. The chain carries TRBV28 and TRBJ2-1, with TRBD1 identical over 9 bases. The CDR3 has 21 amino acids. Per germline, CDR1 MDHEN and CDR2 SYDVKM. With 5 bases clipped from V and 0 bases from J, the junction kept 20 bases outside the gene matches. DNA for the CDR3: TGTGCCAGCAGTCCCGCCCTACAGGGGGCGCGGGACCTCAGCTCCTACAATGAGCAGTTCTTC. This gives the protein CASSPALQGARDLSSYNEQFF.

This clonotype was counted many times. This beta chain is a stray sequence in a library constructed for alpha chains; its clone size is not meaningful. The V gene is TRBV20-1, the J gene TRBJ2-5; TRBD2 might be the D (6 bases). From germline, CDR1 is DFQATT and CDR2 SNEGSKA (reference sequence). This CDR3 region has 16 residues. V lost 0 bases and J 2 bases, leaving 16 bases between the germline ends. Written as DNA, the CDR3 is TGCAGTGCTAGAGATCGTGCGGGACTCGCACAAGAGACCCAGTACTTC. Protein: CSARDRAGLAQETQYF.

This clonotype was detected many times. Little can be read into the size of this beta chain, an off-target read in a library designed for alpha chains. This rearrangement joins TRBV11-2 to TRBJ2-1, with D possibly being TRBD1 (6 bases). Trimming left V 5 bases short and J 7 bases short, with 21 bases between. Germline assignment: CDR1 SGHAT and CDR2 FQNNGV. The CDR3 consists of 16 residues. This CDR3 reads CASSHLGDTLGNEQFF. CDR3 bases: TGTGCCAGCAGCCACCTAGGGGACACCTTAGGAAATGAGCAGTTCTTC.

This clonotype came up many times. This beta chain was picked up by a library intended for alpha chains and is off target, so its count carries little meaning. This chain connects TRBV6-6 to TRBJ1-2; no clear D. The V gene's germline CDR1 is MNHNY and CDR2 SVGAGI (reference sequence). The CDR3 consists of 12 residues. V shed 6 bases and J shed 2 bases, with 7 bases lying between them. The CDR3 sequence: CASSPGNYGYTF. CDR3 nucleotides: TGTGCCAGCAGCCCAGGAAACTATGGCTACACCTTC.

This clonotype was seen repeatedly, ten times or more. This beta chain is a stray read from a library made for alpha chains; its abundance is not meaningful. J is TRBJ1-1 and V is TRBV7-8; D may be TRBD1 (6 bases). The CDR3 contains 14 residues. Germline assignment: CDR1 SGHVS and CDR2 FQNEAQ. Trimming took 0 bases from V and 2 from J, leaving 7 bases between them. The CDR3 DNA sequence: TGTGCCAGCAGCTTAGCACAGGGTAACACTGAAGCTTTCTTT. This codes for CASSLAQGNTEAFF. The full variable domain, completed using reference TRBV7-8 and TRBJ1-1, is GAGVSQSPRYKVAKRGQDVALRCDPISGHVSLFWYQQALGQGPEFLTYFQNEAQLDKSGLPSDRFFAERPEGSVSTLKIQRTQQEDSAVYLCASSLAQGNTEAFFGQGTRLTVV.

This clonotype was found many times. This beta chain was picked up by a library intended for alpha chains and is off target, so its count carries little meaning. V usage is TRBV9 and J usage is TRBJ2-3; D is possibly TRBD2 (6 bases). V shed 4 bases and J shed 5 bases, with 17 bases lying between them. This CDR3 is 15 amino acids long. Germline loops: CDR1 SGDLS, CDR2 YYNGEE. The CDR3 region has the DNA TGTGCCAGCAGCCCGTGGAGTAGCGGCAAAGATACGCAGTATTTT. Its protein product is CASSPWSSGKDTQYF.